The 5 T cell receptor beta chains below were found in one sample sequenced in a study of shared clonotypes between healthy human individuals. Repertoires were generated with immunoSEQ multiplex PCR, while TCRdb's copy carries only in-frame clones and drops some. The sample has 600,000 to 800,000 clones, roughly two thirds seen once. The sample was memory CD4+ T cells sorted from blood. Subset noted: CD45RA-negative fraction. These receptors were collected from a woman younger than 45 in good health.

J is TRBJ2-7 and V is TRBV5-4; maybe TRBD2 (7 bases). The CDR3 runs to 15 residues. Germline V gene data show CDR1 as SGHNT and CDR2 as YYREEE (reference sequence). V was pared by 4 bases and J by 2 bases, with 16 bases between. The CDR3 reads CASSQGGATPYEQYF. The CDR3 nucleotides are TGTGCCAGCAGCCAAGGGGGGGCGACCCCCTACGAGCAGTACTTC.

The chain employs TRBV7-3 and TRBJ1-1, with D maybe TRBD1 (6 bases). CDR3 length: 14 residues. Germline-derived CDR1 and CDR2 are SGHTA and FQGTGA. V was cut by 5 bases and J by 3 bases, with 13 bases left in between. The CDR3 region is CASSPYPGDTEAFF. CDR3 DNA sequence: TGTGCCAGCAGCCCTTATCCAGGGGACACTGAAGCTTTCTTT.

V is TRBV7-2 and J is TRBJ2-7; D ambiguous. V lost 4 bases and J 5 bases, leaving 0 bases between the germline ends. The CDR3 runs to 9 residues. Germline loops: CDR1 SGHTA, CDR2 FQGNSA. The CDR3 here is CASSYEQYF. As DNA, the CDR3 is TGTGCCAGCAGCTACGAGCAGTACTTC.

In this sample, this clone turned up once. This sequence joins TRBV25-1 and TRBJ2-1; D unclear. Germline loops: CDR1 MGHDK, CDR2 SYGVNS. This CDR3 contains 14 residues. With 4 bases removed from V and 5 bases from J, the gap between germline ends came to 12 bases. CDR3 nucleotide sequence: TGTGCCAGCAGTGTACAGCCTAGGGACAATGAGCAGTTCTTC. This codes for CASSVQPRDNEQFF.

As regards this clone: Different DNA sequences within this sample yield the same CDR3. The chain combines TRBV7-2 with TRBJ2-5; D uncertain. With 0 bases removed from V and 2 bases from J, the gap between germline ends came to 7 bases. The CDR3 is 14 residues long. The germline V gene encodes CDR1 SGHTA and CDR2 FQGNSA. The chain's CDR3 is CASSLAGSQETQYF. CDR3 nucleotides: TGTGCCAGCAGCTTAGCGGGTTCTCAAGAGACCCAGTACTTC.